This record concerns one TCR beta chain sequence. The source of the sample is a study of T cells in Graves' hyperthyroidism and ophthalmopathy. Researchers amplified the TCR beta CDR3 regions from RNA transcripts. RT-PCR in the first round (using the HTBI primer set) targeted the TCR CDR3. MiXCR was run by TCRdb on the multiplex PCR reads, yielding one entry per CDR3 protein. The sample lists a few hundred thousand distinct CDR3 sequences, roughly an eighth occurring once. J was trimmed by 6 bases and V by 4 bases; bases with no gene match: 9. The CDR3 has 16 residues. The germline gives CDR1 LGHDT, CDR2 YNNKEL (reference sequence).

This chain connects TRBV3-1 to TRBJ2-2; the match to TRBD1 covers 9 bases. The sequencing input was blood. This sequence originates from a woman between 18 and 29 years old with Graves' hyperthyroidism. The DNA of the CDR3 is TGTGCCAGCAGCCCCCCGGGACAGGGATTTTCCGGGGAGCTGTTTTTT. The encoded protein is CASSPPGQGFSGELFF.